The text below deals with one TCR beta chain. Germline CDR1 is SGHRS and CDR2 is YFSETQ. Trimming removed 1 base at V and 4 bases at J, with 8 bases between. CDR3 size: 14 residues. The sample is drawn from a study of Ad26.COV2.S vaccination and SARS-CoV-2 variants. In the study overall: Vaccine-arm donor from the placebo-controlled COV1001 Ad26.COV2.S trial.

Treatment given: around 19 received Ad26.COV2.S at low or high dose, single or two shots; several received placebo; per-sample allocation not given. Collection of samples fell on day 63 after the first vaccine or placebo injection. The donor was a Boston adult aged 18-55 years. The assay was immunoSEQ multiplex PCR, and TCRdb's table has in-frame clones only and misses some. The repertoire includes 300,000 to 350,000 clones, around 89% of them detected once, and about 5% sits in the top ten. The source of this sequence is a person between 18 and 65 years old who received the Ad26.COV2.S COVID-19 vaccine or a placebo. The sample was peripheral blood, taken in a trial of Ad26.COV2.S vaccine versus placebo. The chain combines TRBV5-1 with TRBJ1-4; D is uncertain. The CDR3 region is CASSLSLDNEKLFF. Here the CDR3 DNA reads TGCGCCAGCAGCTTGTCTCTAGATAATGAAAAACTGTTTTTT.